This T cell receptor (beta chain) derives from a study of radiation and T cells in renal cell carcinoma. Comments on this clone: The antigen is not known.

Study-level results: In blood, top tumor clones expanded by 2 weeks, shrinking by 4.

The time point denotes: baseline pretreatment blood. Treatment given: 15 Gy SBRT to primary tumor, nephrectomy 4 weeks later. Profiling relied on immunoSEQ multiplex PCR, and the TCRdb table lists in-frame clones only, not all of them. The repertoire holds 110,000 to 150,000 clones, with over 80% as singletons. Germline values: CDR1 SEHNR, CDR2 FQNEAQ (reference sequence). Trimming cost V 2 bases and J 3 bases; bases outside gene matches: 7. This CDR3 has 16 amino acids. The receptor was isolated from a woman in her 50s with renal cell carcinoma. The rearrangement joins TRBV7-9 to TRBJ1-5, with TRBD1 matching over 7 bases. Material: blood, obtained from a patient whose treatment included radiotherapy and nephrectomy. The CDR3, as DNA: TGTGCCAGCAGCTTAATGAGACAGGGTTACAATCAGCCCCAGCATTTT. As protein: CASSLMRQGYNQPQHF.